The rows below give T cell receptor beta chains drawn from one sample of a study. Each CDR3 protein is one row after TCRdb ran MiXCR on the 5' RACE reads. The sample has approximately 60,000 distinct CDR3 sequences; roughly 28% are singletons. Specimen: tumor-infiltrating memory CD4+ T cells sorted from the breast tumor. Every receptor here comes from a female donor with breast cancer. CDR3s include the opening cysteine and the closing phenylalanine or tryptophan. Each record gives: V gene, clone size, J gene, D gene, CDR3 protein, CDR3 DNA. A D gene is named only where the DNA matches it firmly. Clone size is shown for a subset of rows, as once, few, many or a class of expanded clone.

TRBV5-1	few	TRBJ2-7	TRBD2	CASSLRGEGEQYF	TGCGCCAGCAGCCTACGGGGGGAGGGCGAGCAGTACTTC
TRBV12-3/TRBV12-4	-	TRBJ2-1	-	CASSHSLGPSSYNEQFF	TGTGCCAGCAGTCATAGTCTAGGGCCCAGCTCCTACAATGAGCAGTTCTTC
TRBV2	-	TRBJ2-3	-	CASRGNPVTDTQYF	TGTGCCAGCAGGGGGAACCCAGTGACAGATACGCAGTATTTT
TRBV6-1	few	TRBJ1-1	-	CAIHLSGGTEAFF	TGTGCCATCCATTTAAGTGGGGGGACTGAAGCTTTCTTT
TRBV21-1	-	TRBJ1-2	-	CASLAWEGNYGYTF	TGTGCCAGCTTAGCTTGGGAAGGCAACTATGGCTACACCTTC
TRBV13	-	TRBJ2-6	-	CASSSQGSGANVLTF	TGTGCCAGCAGCTCCCAGGGATCTGGGGCCAACGTCCTGACTTTC
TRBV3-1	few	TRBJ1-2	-	CASSRGRGSYGYTF	TGTGCCAGCAGCCGGGGCAGGGGATCCTATGGCTACACCTTC
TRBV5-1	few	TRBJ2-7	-	CASSLSEGPTYEQYF	TGCGCCAGCAGCTTGAGCGAGGGCCCAACCTACGAGCAGTACTTC
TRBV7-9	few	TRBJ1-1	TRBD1	CAIQSGTGGTEAFF	TGTGCCATTCAATCGGGGACAGGAGGCACTGAAGCTTTCTTT
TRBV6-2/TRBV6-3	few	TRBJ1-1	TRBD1	CASSMRDSRTEAFF	TGTGCCAGCAGTATGAGGGACAGCCGAACTGAAGCTTTCTTT
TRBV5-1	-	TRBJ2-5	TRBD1	CASSRGQGLGETQYF	TGCGCCAGCAGCCGGGGACAGGGCCTAGGGGAGACCCAGTACTTC
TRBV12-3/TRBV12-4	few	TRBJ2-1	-	CASALPVRGEQFF	TGTGCCAGCGCGTTGCCAGTCCGGGGTGAGCAGTTCTTC
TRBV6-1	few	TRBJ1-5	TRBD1	CASSSPRDRAQPQHF	TGTGCCAGCAGTTCCCCTCGGGACAGGGCTCAGCCCCAGCATTTT
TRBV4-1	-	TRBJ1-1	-	CASSQAGGLNAEAFF	TGCGCCAGCAGCCAAGCTGGGGGCCTGAACGCTGAAGCTTTCTTT
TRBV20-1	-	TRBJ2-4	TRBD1	CSAAGGVYIQYF	TGCAGTGCTGCAGGGGGCGTATACATTCAGTACTTC
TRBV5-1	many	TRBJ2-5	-	CASYEGYQETQYF	TGCGCCAGCTATGAAGGTTATCAAGAGACCCAGTACTTC
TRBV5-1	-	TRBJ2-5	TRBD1	CASSLRGTGEETQYF	TGCGCCAGCAGCTTGCGGGGGACAGGGGAAGAGACCCAGTACTTC
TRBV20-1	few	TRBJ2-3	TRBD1	CSAGTGPTDTQYF	TGCAGTGCTGGGACAGGGCCGACAGATACGCAGTATTTT
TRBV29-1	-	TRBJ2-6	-	CSVDREPGANVLTF	TGCAGCGTTGACAGGGAGCCTGGGGCCAACGTCCTGACTTTC
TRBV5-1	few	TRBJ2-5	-	CASNLLPGPQETQYF	TGCGCCAGCAACCTTCTCCCGGGACCCCAAGAGACCCAGTACTTC
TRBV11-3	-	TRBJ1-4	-	CASSQPGRRLFF	TGTGCCAGCAGCCAACCGGGACGAAGGCTGTTTTTT
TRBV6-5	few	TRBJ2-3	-	CASSYRLTDTQYF	TGTGCCAGCAGTTACCGTCTAACAGATACGCAGTATTTT
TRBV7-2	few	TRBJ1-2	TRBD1	CASSSRQGDGYTF	TGTGCCAGCAGCTCTCGACAGGGCGATGGCTACACCTTC
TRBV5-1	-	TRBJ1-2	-	CASSGQHNYGHTF	TGCGCCAGCAGCGGCCAGCATAACTATGGCCACACCTTC
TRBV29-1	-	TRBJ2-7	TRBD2	CSVLKSGSSYEQYF	TGCAGCGTCCTTAAGAGCGGGAGCTCCTACGAGCAGTACTTC